These T cell receptor beta chains were read from a single sample in a study of a mutant IDH1 vaccine in newly diagnosed glioma. These receptors are not linked to any known antigen. Sequenced by immunoSEQ multiplex PCR; TCRdb stores in-frame clones only, minus some. The sample has some 60,000 clones; approximately 90% are singletons. This sample comprised PBMCs, obtained from a glioma patient whose treatment included an IDH1 peptide vaccine. The receptors shown here come from a woman between 40 and 50 years old with glioma. CDR3s leave out the opening cysteine and the closing phenylalanine or tryptophan.

v_call: TRBV4-1; j_call: TRBJ1-2; cdr3_aa: ASSQDRAGRIYGYT
v_call: TRBV7-9; j_call: TRBJ2-7; cdr3_aa: ASSLGSRGPYEQY
v_call: TRBV2; j_call: TRBJ1-4; cdr3_aa: ASSKYVEKLF
v_call: TRBV7-9; j_call: TRBJ1-1; cdr3_aa: ASSQTGTETEAF
v_call: TRBV2; j_call: TRBJ2-3; cdr3_aa: ASSVDTSTDTQY
v_call: TRBV4-3; j_call: TRBJ2-1; cdr3_aa: ASSQDRGLAMGYNEQF
v_call: TRBV4-3; j_call: TRBJ2-5; cdr3_aa: ASSQDRGRETQY
v_call: TRBV5-1; j_call: TRBJ2-2; cdr3_aa: AAKQGTGTGELF
v_call: TRBV7-9; j_call: TRBJ2-1; cdr3_aa: ASSPRAGGMQF
v_call: TRBV14; j_call: TRBJ2-2; cdr3_aa: ASSQVGDYTGELF
v_call: TRBV4-2; j_call: TRBJ2-3; cdr3_aa: ASSPGLAGGLRPTDTQY
v_call: TRBV6-5; j_call: TRBJ2-7; cdr3_aa: ASRGGSSYEQY
v_call: TRBV27; j_call: TRBJ1-2; cdr3_aa: ASSYRNAWISGYT
v_call: TRBV4-3; j_call: TRBJ2-3; cdr3_aa: ASSQDLQAVGTDTQY
v_call: TRBV2; j_call: TRBJ1-1; cdr3_aa: ASSDKGTGVVTEAF
v_call: TRBV27; j_call: TRBJ2-7; cdr3_aa: ASSQVVGEQY
v_call: TRBV7-2; j_call: TRBJ1-1; cdr3_aa: ASSSVGVGTAKSAF
v_call: TRBV2; j_call: TRBJ2-2; cdr3_aa: ASNDRGSTGELF
v_call: TRBV7-9; j_call: TRBJ2-1; cdr3_aa: ASSPGRTSGRGSYNEQF
v_call: TRBV25-1; j_call: TRBJ2-5; cdr3_aa: ASSEPGEETQY
v_call: TRBV15; j_call: TRBJ2-3; cdr3_aa: ATSRDGVGADTQY
v_call: TRBV7-9; j_call: TRBJ1-3; cdr3_aa: ASSLVAGTSGNTIY
v_call: TRBV23-1; j_call: TRBJ2-6; cdr3_aa: ASSQSPGANVLT
v_call: TRBV19; j_call: TRBJ1-1; cdr3_aa: ASSMGAGNTEAF
v_call: TRBV19; j_call: TRBJ2-3; cdr3_aa: ASSMGLAGADTQY
v_call: TRBV7-8; j_call: TRBJ1-2; cdr3_aa: ASSLGGQTSGGYT
v_call: TRBV7-8; j_call: TRBJ2-7; cdr3_aa: ASSLATRGSYEQY
v_call: TRBV28; j_call: TRBJ1-1; cdr3_aa: ASRPQRGRNTEAF
v_call: TRBV27; j_call: TRBJ2-7; cdr3_aa: ASRPGLAGAYEQY